Described below is a single T cell receptor beta chain sequence and its context. The antigen is undetermined. CDR3 length: 15 amino acids. V was cut by 5 bases and J by 0 bases, with 12 bases left in between. These data belong to a study of CD8 T cells in ankylosing spondylitis. Study results and limitations: Characteristic, it appeared, of ankylosing spondylitis blood was a TCR beta motif of about eight highly homologous variants. CD8+ by phenotype, disease-linked clones were relatively rare in peripheral blood. Clones linked to disease were reported to show significant enrichment in matched ankylosing spondylitis synovial fluid.

Generation of TCR beta libraries employed quantitative 5'-RACE incorporating molecular barcodes. A single record per CDR3 protein comes from TCRdb applying MiXCR to the 5' RACE reads. This sample yields some 700,000 distinct CDR3 sequences, of which around a fifth are seen a single time; under 20% belongs to the top ten. This chain joins TRBV12-3 or TRBV12-4 and TRBJ2-3; no reliable D call. The sample consisted of blood, either unsorted or a sorted T cell fraction (not recorded which). This TCR was sampled from a male donor with ankylosing spondylitis. The CDR3 sequence is CASSKRLLSTDTQYF. Here the CDR3 DNA reads TGTGCCAGCAGTAAGAGGCTCCTTAGCACAGATACGCAGTATTTT.